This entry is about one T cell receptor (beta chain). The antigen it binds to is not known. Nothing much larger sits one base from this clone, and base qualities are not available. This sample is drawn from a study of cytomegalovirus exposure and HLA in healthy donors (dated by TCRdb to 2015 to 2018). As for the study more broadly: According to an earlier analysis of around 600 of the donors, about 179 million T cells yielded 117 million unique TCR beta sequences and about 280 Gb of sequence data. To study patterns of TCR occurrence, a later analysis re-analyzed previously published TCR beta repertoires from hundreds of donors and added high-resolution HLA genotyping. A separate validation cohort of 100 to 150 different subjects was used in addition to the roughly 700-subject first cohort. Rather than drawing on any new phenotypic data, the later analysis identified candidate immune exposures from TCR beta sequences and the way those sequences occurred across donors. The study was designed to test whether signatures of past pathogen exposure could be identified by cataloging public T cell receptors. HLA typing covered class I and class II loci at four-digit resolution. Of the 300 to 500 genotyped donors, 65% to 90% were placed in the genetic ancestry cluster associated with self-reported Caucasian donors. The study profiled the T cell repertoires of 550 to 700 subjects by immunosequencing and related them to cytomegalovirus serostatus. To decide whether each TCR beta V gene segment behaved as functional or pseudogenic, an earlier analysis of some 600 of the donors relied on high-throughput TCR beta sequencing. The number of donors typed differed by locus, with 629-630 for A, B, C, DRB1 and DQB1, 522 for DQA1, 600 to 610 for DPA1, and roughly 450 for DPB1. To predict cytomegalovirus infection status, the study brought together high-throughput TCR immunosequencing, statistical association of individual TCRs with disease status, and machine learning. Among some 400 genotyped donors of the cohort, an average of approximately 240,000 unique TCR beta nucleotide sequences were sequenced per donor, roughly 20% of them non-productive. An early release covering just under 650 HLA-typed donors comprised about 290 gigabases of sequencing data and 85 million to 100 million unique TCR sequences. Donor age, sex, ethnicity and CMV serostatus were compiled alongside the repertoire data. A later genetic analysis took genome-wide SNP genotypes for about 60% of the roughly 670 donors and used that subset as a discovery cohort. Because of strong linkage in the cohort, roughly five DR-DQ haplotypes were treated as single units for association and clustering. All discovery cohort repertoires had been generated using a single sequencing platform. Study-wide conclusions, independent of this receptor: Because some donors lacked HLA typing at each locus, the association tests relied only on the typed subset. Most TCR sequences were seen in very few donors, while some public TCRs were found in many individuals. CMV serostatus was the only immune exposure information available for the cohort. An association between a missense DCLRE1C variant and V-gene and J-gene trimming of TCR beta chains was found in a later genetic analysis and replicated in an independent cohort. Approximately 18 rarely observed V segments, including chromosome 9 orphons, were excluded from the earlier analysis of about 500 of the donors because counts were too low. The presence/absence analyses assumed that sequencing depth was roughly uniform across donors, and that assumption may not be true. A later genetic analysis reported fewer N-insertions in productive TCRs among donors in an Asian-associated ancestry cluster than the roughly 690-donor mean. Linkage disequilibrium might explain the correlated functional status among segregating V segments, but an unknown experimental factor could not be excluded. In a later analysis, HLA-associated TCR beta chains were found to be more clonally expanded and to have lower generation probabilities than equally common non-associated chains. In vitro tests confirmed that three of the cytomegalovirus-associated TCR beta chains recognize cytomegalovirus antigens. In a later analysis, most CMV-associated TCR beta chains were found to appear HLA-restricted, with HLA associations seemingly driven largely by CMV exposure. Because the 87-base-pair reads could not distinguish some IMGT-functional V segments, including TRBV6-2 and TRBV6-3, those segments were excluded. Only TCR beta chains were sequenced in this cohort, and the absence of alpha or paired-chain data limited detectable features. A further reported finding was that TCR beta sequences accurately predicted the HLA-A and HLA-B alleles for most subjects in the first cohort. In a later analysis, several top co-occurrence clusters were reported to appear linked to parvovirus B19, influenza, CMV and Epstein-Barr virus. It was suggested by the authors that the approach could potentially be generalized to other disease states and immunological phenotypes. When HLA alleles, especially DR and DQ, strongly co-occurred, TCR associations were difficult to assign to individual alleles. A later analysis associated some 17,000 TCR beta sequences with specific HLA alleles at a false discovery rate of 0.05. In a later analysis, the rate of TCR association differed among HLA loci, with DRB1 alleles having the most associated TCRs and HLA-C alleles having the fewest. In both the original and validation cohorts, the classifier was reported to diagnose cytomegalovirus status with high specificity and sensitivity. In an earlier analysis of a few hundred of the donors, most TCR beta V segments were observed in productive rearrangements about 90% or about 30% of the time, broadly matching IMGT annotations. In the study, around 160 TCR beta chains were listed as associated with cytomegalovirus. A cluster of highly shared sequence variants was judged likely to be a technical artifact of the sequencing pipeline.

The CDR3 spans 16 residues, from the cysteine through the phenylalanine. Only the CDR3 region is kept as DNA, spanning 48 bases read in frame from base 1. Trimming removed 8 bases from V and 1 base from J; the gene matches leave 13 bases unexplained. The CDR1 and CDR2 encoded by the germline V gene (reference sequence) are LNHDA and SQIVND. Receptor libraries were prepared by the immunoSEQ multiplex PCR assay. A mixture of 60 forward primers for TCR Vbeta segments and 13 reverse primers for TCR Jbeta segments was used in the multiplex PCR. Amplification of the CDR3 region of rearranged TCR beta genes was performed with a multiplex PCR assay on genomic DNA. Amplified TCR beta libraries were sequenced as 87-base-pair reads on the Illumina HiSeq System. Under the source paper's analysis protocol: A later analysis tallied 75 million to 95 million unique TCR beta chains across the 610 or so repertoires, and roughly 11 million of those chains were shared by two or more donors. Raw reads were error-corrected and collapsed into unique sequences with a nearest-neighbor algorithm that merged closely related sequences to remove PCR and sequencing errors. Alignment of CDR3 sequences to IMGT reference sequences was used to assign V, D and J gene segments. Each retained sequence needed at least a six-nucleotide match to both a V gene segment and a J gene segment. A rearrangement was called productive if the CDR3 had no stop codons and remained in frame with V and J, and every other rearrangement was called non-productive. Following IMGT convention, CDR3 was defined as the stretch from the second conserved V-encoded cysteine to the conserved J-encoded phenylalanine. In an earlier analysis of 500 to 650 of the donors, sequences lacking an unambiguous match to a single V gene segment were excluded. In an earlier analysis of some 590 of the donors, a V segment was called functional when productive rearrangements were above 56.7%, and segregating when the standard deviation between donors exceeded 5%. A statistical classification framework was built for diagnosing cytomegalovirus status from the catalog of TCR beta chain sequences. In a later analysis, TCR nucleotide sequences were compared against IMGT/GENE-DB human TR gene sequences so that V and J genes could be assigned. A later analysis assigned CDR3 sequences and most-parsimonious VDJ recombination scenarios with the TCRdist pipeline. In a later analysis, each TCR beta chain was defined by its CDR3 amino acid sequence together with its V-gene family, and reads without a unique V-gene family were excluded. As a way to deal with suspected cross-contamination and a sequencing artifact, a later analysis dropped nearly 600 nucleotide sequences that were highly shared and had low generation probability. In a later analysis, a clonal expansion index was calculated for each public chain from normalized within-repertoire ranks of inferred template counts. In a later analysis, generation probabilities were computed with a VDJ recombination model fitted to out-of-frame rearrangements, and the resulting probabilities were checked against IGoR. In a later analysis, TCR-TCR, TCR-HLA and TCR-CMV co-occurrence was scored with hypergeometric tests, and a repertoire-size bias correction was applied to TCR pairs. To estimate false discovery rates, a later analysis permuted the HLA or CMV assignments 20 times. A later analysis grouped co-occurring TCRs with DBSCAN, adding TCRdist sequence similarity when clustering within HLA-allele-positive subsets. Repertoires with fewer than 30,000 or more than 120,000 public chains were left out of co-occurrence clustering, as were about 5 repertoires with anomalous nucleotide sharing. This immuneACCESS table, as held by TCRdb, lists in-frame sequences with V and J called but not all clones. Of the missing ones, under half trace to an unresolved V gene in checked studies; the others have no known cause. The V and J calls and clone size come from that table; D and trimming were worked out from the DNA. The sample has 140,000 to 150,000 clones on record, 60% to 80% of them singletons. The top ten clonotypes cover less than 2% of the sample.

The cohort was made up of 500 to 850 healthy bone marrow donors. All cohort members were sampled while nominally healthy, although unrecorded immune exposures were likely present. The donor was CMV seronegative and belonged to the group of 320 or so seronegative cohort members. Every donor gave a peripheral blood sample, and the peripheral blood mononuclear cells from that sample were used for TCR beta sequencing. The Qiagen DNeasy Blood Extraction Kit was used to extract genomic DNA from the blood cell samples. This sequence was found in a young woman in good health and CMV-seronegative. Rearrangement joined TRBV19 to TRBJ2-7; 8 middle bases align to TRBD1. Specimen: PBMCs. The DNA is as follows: TGTGCCAGTCTTAGACAGGGGAATACAGGGTCCTACGAGCAGTACTTC. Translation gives CASLRQGNTGSYEQYF. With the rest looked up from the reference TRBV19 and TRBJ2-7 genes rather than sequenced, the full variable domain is DGGITQSPKYLFRKEGQNVTLSCEQNLNHDAMYWYRQDPGQGLRLIYYSQIVNDFQKGDIAEGYSVSREKKESFPLTVTSAQKNPTAFYLCASLRQGNTGSYEQYFGPGTRLTVT.